A single sample is the source of the 20 T cell receptor beta chains below, sequenced in a study of T cells in Graves' hyperthyroidism and ophthalmopathy. Amplification targeted TCR beta CDR3 regions from RNA transcripts. The TCR CDR3 first-round RT-PCR relied on the HTBI primer set. TCRdb re-derived calls from the multiplex PCR reads in MiXCR, one entry per CDR3 protein. Altogether 550,000 to 700,000 distinct CDR3 sequences are present, 46% being singletons, with the ten largest covering around 19%. The source material was peripheral blood or thyroid tissue (not recorded which). Every receptor here comes from an adult woman with Graves' disease, either hyperthyroidism or ophthalmopathy (not recorded which).

This clonotype has more than one count but fewer than ten. The V and J genes are TRBV29-1 and TRBJ2-7; D is ambiguous. CDR3 length: 14 residues. V gave up 3 bases and J gave up 2 bases, with 14 bases separating them. Per germline, CDR1 SQVTM and CDR2 ANQGSEA. For the CDR3, the DNA is TGCAGCGTTGAGGGTCCCCGACCCCCCTACGAGCAGTACTTC. Residues: CSVEGPRPPYEQYF.

Ten or more counts support this clonotype. J is TRBJ2-5 and V is TRBV7-3, with D perhaps matching TRBD2 (6 bases). The CDR3 contains 15 residues. V was cut by 0 bases and J by 3 bases, with 11 bases left in between. Looked up from germline, CDR1 is SGHTA and CDR2 is FQGTGA. The CDR3 nucleotides read TGTGCCAGCAGCTTAACCTCTAGCGTGGAAGAGACCCAGTACTTC. Its protein is CASSLTSSVEETQYF. Filled out from reference TRBV7-3 and TRBJ2-5, the complete variable domain reads GAGVSQTPSNKVTEKGKYVELRCDPISGHTALYWYRQSLGQGPEFLIYFQGTGAADDSGLPNDRFFAVRPEGSVSTLKIQRTERGDSAVYLCASSLTSSVEETQYFGPGTRLLVL.

This clonotype was seen many times. The chain carries TRBV5-6 and TRBJ1-2; 7 nucleotides line up with TRBD1. CDR1 is SGHDT, CDR2 YYEEEE, per germline. The CDR3 runs 15 residues. J lost 5 bases, V lost 5 bases, and 12 bases had no gene match. CDR3 amino acids: CASSPPIEGAYGYTF. The CDR3 bases are TGTGCCAGCAGTCCCCCTATAGAGGGGGCATATGGCTACACCTTC.

The chain recombines TRBV28 with TRBJ2-2; perhaps D is TRBD1 or TRBD2 (5 bases each). V was shortened by 3 bases and J by 1 base, with 9 bases between the two germline ends. This CDR3 contains 15 residues. Germline CDR1 and CDR2: MDHEN and SYDVKM. In DNA form, the CDR3 reads TGTGCCAGCAGTTTGGGGGACGAGAACACCGGGGAGCTGTTTTTT. It is translated as CASSLGDENTGELFF.

The chain links TRBV20-1 to TRBJ2-3, with TRBD1 matching over 8 bases. Per germline, CDR1 DFQATT and CDR2 SNEGSKA (reference sequence). Losses at the gene ends were 6 bases for V and 3 bases for J; bases not matched to a gene: 8. CDR3 length: 14 residues. The CDR3 is CSAPDRGRTDTQYF. The CDR3 nucleotides read TGCAGTGCGCCCGACAGGGGACGTACAGATACGCAGTATTTT.

The gene calls are TRBV10-3 and TRBJ1-5; D gene uncertain. Per the germline V gene, CDR1 is ENHRY and CDR2 is SYGVKD. The CDR3 loop spans 13 amino acids. Trimming took off 3 bases at V and 13 bases at J, with 16 bases between the two ends. The DNA for the CDR3 is TGTGCCATCAGTGATGGAGGAATCTGGGGTCAGCATTTT. Translated, it gives CAISDGGIWGQHF.

This clonotype was seen ten or more times. V gene TRBV5-1 combines with J gene TRBJ2-5, with D perhaps TRBD1 (6 bases). The CDR3 is made up of 15 amino acids. Germline V lookup: CDR1 SGHRS, CDR2 YFSETQ. Trimming pared 3 bases from V and 1 base from J, leaving 13 bases between. The CDR3 nucleotides are TGCGCCAGCAGCTCAGGGGCGACACTCCAAGAGACCCAGTACTTC. Translated: CASSSGATLQETQYF.

This clonotype was seen only a few times. The chain combines TRBV10-3 with TRBJ2-7, with D tentatively TRBD1 (5 bases). Trimming pared 8 bases from V and 3 bases from J, leaving 17 bases between. The CDR3 loop spans 14 amino acids. The germline CDR1 and CDR2 sequences are ENHRY and SYGVKD. The chain's CDR3 is CAIPSPRAGYEQYF. For the CDR3, the DNA is TGTGCCATCCCCTCACCCAGGGCTGGCTACGAGCAGTACTTC.

The V gene is TRBV10-3, the J gene TRBJ2-7; 12 bases fit TRBD2. The CDR3 loop spans 14 amino acids. Losses at the gene ends were 6 bases for V and 5 bases for J; bases not matched to a gene: 5. Germline V CDR1 and CDR2: ENHRY, SYGVKD. The CDR3 coding sequence is TGTGCCATCAGACTAGCGGGGGGCCAAGACGAGCAGTACTTC. Encoded protein: CAIRLAGGQDEQYF.

This clonotype was seen ten or more times. The rearrangement uses TRBV12-3 or TRBV12-4 and TRBJ1-1; D may be TRBD1 (6 bases). Between the trimmed V and J ends, which lost 4 bases and 6 bases, there was a span of 15 bases. The CDR3 totals 14 residues. CDR3 loop: CASSSQNRVSEAFF. The CDR3 DNA is TGTGCCAGCAGTTCCCAGAACAGGGTCTCTGAAGCTTTCTTT.

As DNA, the CDR3 is TGTGCCACCAGCCCCCGGAGAGGACGAGAGACCCAGTACTTC. Its translation: CATSPRRGRETQYF. V is TRBV15 and J is TRBJ2-5, with unresolved D. From germline, CDR1 is LNHNV and CDR2 YYDKDF (reference sequence). The CDR3 runs 14 residues. V was shortened by 5 bases and J by 4 bases, with 14 bases between the two germline ends.

Many counts were recorded for this clonotype. The CDR3 loop is CSVVQGDEAFF. The CDR3 region has the DNA TGCAGCGTTGTACAGGGTGATGAAGCTTTCTTT. The chain recombines TRBV29-1 with TRBJ1-1; perhaps TRBD1 as D (6 bases). Germline lookup yields CDR1 SQVTM and CDR2 ANQGSEA. Trimming cost V 4 bases and J 7 bases, with 10 bases left between them. CDR3 size: 11 residues.

This clonotype turned up a few times. The rearrangement joins TRBV28 to TRBJ1-1, with D possibly being TRBD1 (6 bases). From germline, CDR1 is MDHEN and CDR2 SYDVKM. CDR3 length: 14 residues. Trimming cost V 5 bases and J 0 bases, with 10 bases left between them. The CDR3 region is CASSERQVNTEAFF. Written as DNA, the CDR3 is TGTGCCAGCAGTGAAAGACAGGTGAACACTGAAGCTTTCTTT.

In the case of this clonotype: Its ends do not fully match the called genes, so a read error is possible. The chain carries TRBV7-9 and TRBJ1-2, with 7 nucleotides matching TRBD1. The CDR3 extends over 14 amino acids. The V gene's germline CDR1 is SEHNR and CDR2 FQNEAQ (reference sequence). The CDR3, as DNA: TGCGCCAGCAGCGCCCACAGGGGAGTTTATGGCTACACCTTC. Its protein is CASSAHRGVYGYTF.

The chain recombines TRBV24-1 with TRBJ2-7, with D possibly being TRBD1 (6 bases). The length of the CDR3 is 12 residues. In germline, CDR1 is KGHDR, CDR2 SFDVKD. With 8 bases removed from V and 3 bases from J, the gap between germline ends came to 10 bases. CDR3 DNA: TGTGCCACCAAACAGGGTGGCTACGAGCAGTACTTC. Translated: CATKQGGYEQYF.

With respect to this clonotype: A much larger clone lies a single base off, so this may be a read error. In this CDR3 the conserved last residue, phenylalanine or tryptophan, is missing, so a read error is likely. The chain is built from TRBV4-1 and TRBJ1-1; 9 bases are shared with TRBD1. CDR3 length: 15 amino acids. V shed 4 bases, J shed 0 bases, and the junction held 3 bases outside the gene matches. Germline CDR1 and CDR2: MGHRA and YSYEKL. The CDR3 spells CASSPRTGVNTEAFL. Here the CDR3 DNA reads TGCGCCAGCAGCCCTCGGACAGGGGTGAACACTGAAGCTTTCCTT.

In this sample, this clonotype turned up many times. This chain uses TRBV7-8 with TRBJ1-5; D is perhaps TRBD1 (5 bases). The CDR3 has 17 amino acids. V gave up 5 bases and J gave up 3 bases, with 20 bases separating them. Looked up from germline, CDR1 is SGHVS and CDR2 is FQNEAQ. The CDR3 is CASSHLSRQTINQPQHF. The CDR3 nucleotides are TGTGCCAGCAGCCACTTGAGCAGACAGACGATCAATCAGCCCCAGCATTTT.

The J gene is TRBJ2-6, the V gene TRBV20-1; D ambiguous. The germline V gene has CDR1 DFQATT and CDR2 SNEGSKA (reference sequence). The CDR3 contains 15 residues. Deletions cut 6 bases from V and 2 bases from J, with 14 bases between. For the CDR3, the DNA is TGCAGTGCCTGGAGCCGGGTCGCTGGGGCCAACGTCCTGACTTTC. Translating it yields CSAWSRVAGANVLTF.

Ten or more counts support this clonotype. The chain links TRBV19 to TRBJ2-5; the D gene is possibly TRBD2 (5 bases). The length of the CDR3 is 16 residues. Trimming left V 0 bases short and J 2 bases short, with 13 bases between. Germline CDR1 is LNHDA and CDR2 is SQIVND (reference sequence). CDR3 nucleotide sequence: TGTGCCAGTAGTATAGAGAGAGGAAGACTACAAGAGACCCAGTACTTC. This translates into CASSIERGRLQETQYF.

On this clonotype: This sequence may be a read error, since a much larger clone differs from it by one base. The chain links TRBV20-1 to TRBJ2-5; D is unclear. This CDR3 spans 13 amino acids. The V end lost 0 bases, the J end lost 7 bases, and 12 bases lay between the germline ends. Germline V gene data show CDR1 as DFQATT and CDR2 as SNEGSKA (reference sequence). CDR3 protein: CSARETQWATQYF. The DNA for the CDR3 is TGCAGTGCTAGAGAGACCCAGTGGGCGACCCAGTACTTC.